This is a list of T cell receptor beta chains from one sample in a study of T-cell reconstitution after alpha-beta-depleted transplantation in children. MiXCR was run by TCRdb on the PCR reads, yielding one entry per CDR3 protein. The table lists more than 550,000 distinct CDR3 sequences, 10% to 13% of them singletons. The sequencing used PBMCs from the stem cell graft donor, collected from the stem cell graft. All receptors come from a human donor who donated a stem cell graft to a child with acute myeloid leukemia. Both conserved end residues are part of each CDR3. The D gene is left open where the match is weak. The size entry is marked missing in some rows and otherwise reads once, few, many or a size class.

abundance	v_gene	d_gene	j_gene	CDR3aa	CDR3nt
few	TRBV25-1	-	TRBJ2-2	CASSLEDQNTGELFF	TGTGCCAGCAGTTTAGAGGATCAGAACACCGGGGAGCTGTTTTTT
-	TRBV6-1	-	TRBJ2-5	CASSPMGLGETQYF	TGTGCCAGCAGCCCTATGGGGTTAGGAGAGACCCAGTACTTC
few	TRBV9	TRBD2	TRBJ2-4	CASSVGEREGGIQYF	TGTGCCAGCAGCGTAGGGGAACGGGAGGGGGGCATTCAGTACTTC
-	TRBV29-1	TRBD2	TRBJ2-7	CSVGTSGIDEQYF	TGCAGCGTGGGGACTAGCGGGATCGACGAGCAGTACTTC
-	TRBV5-1	TRBD1	TRBJ2-6	CASSFPGQGSTSGANVLTF	TGCGCCAGCAGCTTCCCGGGACAGGGTTCGACGTCTGGGGCCAACGTCCTGACTTTC
many	TRBV24-1	-	TRBJ2-1	CATSDWGQTNNEQFF	TGTGCCACCAGTGATTGGGGACAAACCAACAATGAGCAGTTCTTC
-	TRBV12-3/TRBV12-4	-	TRBJ2-5	CASSPTTSMVETQYF	TGTGCCAGCAGTCCAACGACCTCTATGGTAGAGACCCAGTACTTC
-	TRBV6-2/TRBV6-3	TRBD2	TRBJ2-7	CASSAMGLAFYEQYF	TGTGCCAGCAGCGCGATGGGACTAGCGTTTTACGAGCAGTACTTC
few	TRBV12-3/TRBV12-4	TRBD2	TRBJ2-1	CASSLKLAGTFF	TGTGCCAGCAGTCTAAAACTAGCGGGGACGTTCTTC
-	TRBV7-2	-	TRBJ2-2	CASSPVGAGELFF	TGTGCCAGCAGCCCAGTGGGGGCCGGGGAGCTGTTTTTT
-	TRBV20-1	-	TRBJ2-3	CSASLTGSVTDTQYF	TGCAGTGCTAGCCTCACAGGTTCGGTCACAGATACGCAGTATTTT
-	TRBV15	-	TRBJ1-1	CATSRSLGDEAFF	TGTGCCACCAGCAGGTCGTTGGGGGACGAAGCTTTCTTT
few	TRBV20-1	-	TRBJ2-3	CSALLNTQYF	TGCAGTGCTCTCCTGAATACGCAGTATTTT
few	TRBV5-1	TRBD1	TRBJ2-7	CASSWAGTGAYEQYF	TGCGCCAGCAGCTGGGCCGGGACAGGGGCCTACGAGCAGTACTTC
few	TRBV27	TRBD2	TRBJ2-2	CASSLLAGGPNTGELFF	TGTGCCAGCAGTTTACTAGCGGGAGGGCCCAACACCGGGGAGCTGTTTTTT
few	TRBV7-9	-	TRBJ2-2	CASSLAGRGANTGELFF	TGTGCCAGCAGCTTAGCTGGCAGGGGGGCGAACACCGGGGAGCTGTTTTTT
-	TRBV6-5	-	TRBJ1-1	CASSSDRMNTEAFF	TGTGCCAGCAGTTCGGACAGAATGAACACTGAAGCTTTCTTT
-	TRBV5-6	-	TRBJ2-7	CASTLRADGGALSYEQYF	TGTGCCAGCACCCTTCGGGCGGACGGGGGAGCTCTCTCCTACGAGCAGTACTTC
many	TRBV11-2	TRBD2	TRBJ2-5	CASSQRGGPREAQYF	TGTGCCAGCAGCCAGCGGGGTGGACCAAGGGAGGCCCAGTACTTC
many	TRBV5-1	TRBD1	TRBJ1-1	CASSLGDSSTEAFF	TGCGCCAGCAGCTTGGGGGACAGTTCGACTGAAGCTTTCTTT
-	TRBV30	TRBD1	TRBJ2-7	CACQTGEDNEQYF	TGTGCCTGCCAGACAGGGGAGGACAACGAGCAGTACTTC
-	TRBV7-2	-	TRBJ1-1	CASSPTLYTEAFF	TGTGCCAGCAGCCCGACGTTGTACACTGAAGCTTTCTTT
many	TRBV12-3/TRBV12-4	-	TRBJ2-1	CASSLETDRQFF	TGTGCCAGCAGTTTAGAAACCGACAGGCAGTTCTTC
-	TRBV7-9	TRBD1	TRBJ2-4	CASSAYLQGEIKNIQYF	TGTGCCAGCAGCGCCTACTTACAGGGGGAGATCAAAAACATTCAGTACTTC
few	TRBV20-1	-	TRBJ1-1	CSARPSGRVNTEAFF	TGCAGTGCTAGACCTTCCGGTAGGGTGAACACTGAAGCTTTCTTT
-	TRBV3-1	-	TRBJ2-7	CASSQYISTGYEQYF	TGTGCCAGCAGCCAGTATATAAGTACCGGGTACGAGCAGTACTTC
few	TRBV20-1	TRBD1	TRBJ1-2	CSASPGQGYGYTF	TGCAGTGCTTCCCCGGGACAGGGGTATGGCTACACCTTC
many	TRBV29-1	-	TRBJ1-1	CSVKDGSLNTEAFF	TGCAGCGTCAAGGACGGCTCCCTGAACACTGAAGCTTTCTTT
few	TRBV27	-	TRBJ1-6	CASSLQLPGGWNSPLHF	TGTGCCAGCAGTTTACAGTTACCGGGGGGTTGGAATTCACCCCTCCACTTT
many	TRBV20-1	TRBD1	TRBJ2-2	CSARDQWTGNTGELFF	TGCAGTGCTAGAGACCAGTGGACAGGGAACACCGGGGAGCTGTTTTTT
many	TRBV6-2/TRBV6-3	TRBD1	TRBJ1-1	CASSPRTGLNTEAFF	TGTGCCAGCAGTCCCCGGACAGGTTTGAACACTGAAGCTTTCTTT
few	TRBV13	-	TRBJ1-5	CASSYGTVNQPQHF	TGTGCCAGCAGCTATGGGACGGTCAATCAGCCCCAGCATTTT
-	TRBV19	-	TRBJ2-1	CASKAASSYNEQFF	TGTGCCAGTAAGGCAGCGAGCTCCTACAATGAGCAGTTCTTC
many	TRBV5-1	TRBD2	TRBJ2-7	CASSLGTSGLVHEQYF	TGCGCCAGCAGCTTGGGGACTAGCGGACTCGTTCACGAGCAGTACTTC
many	TRBV11-2	-	TRBJ2-1	CASSLPLLQYNEQFF	TGTGCCAGCAGCTTACCTCTCCTCCAATACAATGAGCAGTTCTTC
few	TRBV29-1	-	TRBJ2-1	CSVDSGLGVNEQFF	TGCAGCGTTGACTCAGGATTGGGCGTCAATGAGCAGTTCTTC
-	TRBV28	TRBD1	TRBJ1-4	CASLQGENEKLFF	TGTGCCAGCCTTCAGGGGGAGAATGAAAAACTGTTTTTT
few	TRBV27	TRBD1	TRBJ2-7	CASIPTGGREQYF	TGTGCCAGCATCCCTACAGGGGGAAGGGAGCAGTACTTC
-	TRBV30	-	TRBJ1-1	CAWSGTGNTEAFF	TGTGCCTGGAGTGGGACCGGGAACACTGAAGCTTTCTTT
-	TRBV29-1	TRBD1	TRBJ2-3	CSGDRGTDTQYF	TGCAGCGGGGACAGAGGCACAGATACGCAGTATTTT
-	TRBV29-1	-	TRBJ2-3	CSVEGGRDADTQYF	TGCAGCGTTGAGGGTGGGCGGGATGCAGATACGCAGTATTTT
-	TRBV3-1	TRBD2	TRBJ2-1	CASSQLELAVNEQFF	TGTGCCAGCAGCCAATTAGAACTAGCGGTTAATGAGCAGTTCTTC
-	TRBV28	-	TRBJ2-7	CASTLAGRAYEQYF	TGTGCCAGCACGTTGGCCGGACGAGCCTACGAGCAGTACTTC
-	TRBV6-5	-	TRBJ2-1	CASSYTIASNEQFF	TGTGCCAGCAGTTATACAATAGCGTCAAATGAGCAGTTCTTC
many	TRBV7-3	TRBD1	TRBJ1-6	CASSADRGQSPLHF	TGTGCCAGCAGCGCGGACAGGGGACAATCACCCCTCCACTTT
-	TRBV6-1	-	TRBJ2-7	CASRPRDTSYEQYF	TGTGCCAGCAGACCCCGGGACACCTCCTACGAGCAGTACTTC
many	TRBV24-1	TRBD2	TRBJ2-1	CATSDLSGSSYNEQFF	TGTGCCACCAGTGATCTAAGCGGGAGCTCCTACAATGAGCAGTTCTTC
-	TRBV6-2/TRBV6-3	-	TRBJ2-1	CASRGTGTSGRNEQFF	TGTGCCAGCAGGGGAACCGGGACATCGGGCCGCAATGAGCAGTTCTTC
few	TRBV11-2	-	TRBJ2-5	CASSSIQGRGTQYF	TGTGCCAGCAGCTCAATACAGGGGCGGGGGACCCAGTACTTC